Presented here are 29 T cell receptor beta chains from one specimen sequenced in a study of OX40 agonist ivuxolimab in advanced cancers. The receptor library was made with the immunoSEQ multiplex PCR assay. Sourced from immuneACCESS, this table was stored by TCRdb with only in-frame sequences that have V and J called. A share of the clones is absent; for the studies checked, an unresolved V gene accounts for under half, and the remainder has no known explanation. The sample includes tens of thousands of clones, with about 81% observed a single time. The ten largest account for under 25% of the sample. The sequences come from CD4+ or CD8+ T cells sorted from blood, collected in a trial of the OX40 agonist ivuxolimab. All receptors derive from an adult with an advanced solid tumor such as melanoma, head and neck, liver or kidney cancer.

The chain couples TRBV28 to TRBJ1-2; the D is unclear. Trimming shortened V by 1 base and J by 5 bases, and 14 bases separated the two germline ends. The CDR3 runs 15 residues. Germline CDR1 is MDHEN and CDR2 is SYDVKM. CDR3: CASSLFGEVGYGYTF. The CDR3 region has the DNA TGTGCCAGCAGTTTATTCGGGGAAGTTGGGTATGGCTACACCTTC.

The chain links TRBV6-6 to TRBJ1-5, with D possibly being TRBD1 (5 bases). The V gene lost 2 bases and the J gene lost 3 bases, with 11 bases spanning the gap. Germline loops: CDR1 MNHNY, CDR2 SVGAGI (reference sequence). The CDR3 contains 15 residues. The CDR3, as DNA: TGTGCCAGCAGTTACAGTGGGACTCCCAATCAGCCCCAGCATTTT. Translated, it gives CASSYSGTPNQPQHF.

The V call is TRBV7-6, the J call TRBJ1-1; D is unclear. Trimming left V 1 base short and J 1 base short, with 16 bases between. Germline V lookup: CDR1 SGHVS, CDR2 FNYEAQ. The CDR3 covers 17 residues. DNA for the CDR3: TGTGCCAGCAGCTTAGGAGAAGTGGGGATGGGGAACACTGAAGCTTTCTTT. Translated: CASSLGEVGMGNTEAFF.

This clone rates as medium-sized. V gene TRBV28 combines with J gene TRBJ1-5, with no clear D. The germline V gene encodes CDR1 MDHEN and CDR2 SYDVKM. Trimming shortened V by 4 bases and J by 3 bases, and 16 bases separated the two germline ends. The CDR3 is made up of 16 amino acids. The CDR3 spells CASSSLVGFANQPQHF. The CDR3 coding sequence is TGTGCCAGCAGTTCATTGGTAGGGTTTGCCAATCAGCCCCAGCATTTT.

The chain carries TRBV2 and TRBJ2-1, with a possible D match to TRBD2 (5 bases). Trimming pared 6 bases from V and 0 bases from J, leaving 9 bases between. Germline V gene lookup returns CDR1 SNHLY and CDR2 FYNNEI. The CDR3 consists of 14 residues. In DNA, the CDR3 is TGTGCCAGCAGACAAGGGAGCTCCTACAATGAGCAGTTCTTC. This sequence encodes CASRQGSSYNEQFF.

This clone was observed a few times. The chain is built from TRBV11-3 and TRBJ2-1; D not certain. V shed 4 bases and J shed 2 bases, with 12 bases lying between them. Germline V lookup: CDR1 SGHNT, CDR2 YENEEA. This CDR3 comprises 15 residues. The CDR3 spells CASSSSESPYNEQFF. The CDR3 nucleotides read TGTGCCAGCAGCTCATCGGAGTCCCCCTACAATGAGCAGTTCTTC. Based on the CDR3 plus reference TRBV11-3 and TRBJ2-1, the full variable domain is EAGVVQSPRYKIIEKKQPVAFWCNPISGHNTLYWYLQNLGQGPELLIRYENEEAVDDSQLPKDRFSAERLKGVDSTLKIQPAELGDSAVYLCASSSSESPYNEQFFGPGTRLTVL.

The rearrangement joins TRBV4-2 to TRBJ1-1; D unresolved. The germline V gene has CDR1 LGHNA and CDR2 YNFKEQ. V lost 4 bases to trimming and J lost 4 bases, with 10 bases between them. This CDR3 is 13 amino acids long. DNA of the CDR3: TGTGCCAGCAGCCCCTGGGTTGGCACTGAAGCTTTCTTT. It specifies CASSPWVGTEAFF.

This clone is a singleton in its sample. This chain links TRBV5-1 with TRBJ2-1, with D uncertain. There are 15 residues in the CDR3. CDR1 is SGHRS, CDR2 YFSETQ, per germline. V was trimmed by 0 bases and J by 0 bases, leaving 7 bases between them. The CDR3, as DNA: TGCGCCAGCAGCTTGGGAGAGTACTCCTACAATGAGCAGTTCTTC. Its protein is CASSLGEYSYNEQFF.

This chain uses TRBV4-1 with TRBJ1-3, with D perhaps matching TRBD1 (5 bases). Germline-derived CDR1 and CDR2 are MGHRA and YSYEKL. Trimming stripped 0 bases from V and 8 bases from J, with 14 bases between. The CDR3 has 15 amino acids. The CDR3 DNA follows: TGCGCCAGCAGCCAAGAAGACCTCCCGGGGGACACCATATATTTT. It codes for CASSQEDLPGDTIYF.

The count of this clone is one. This chain connects TRBV27 to TRBJ2-1; D not certain. The V gene's germline CDR1 is MNHEY and CDR2 SMNVEV (reference sequence). This CDR3 spans 14 amino acids. V dropped 4 bases and J dropped 0 bases, with 7 bases sitting between them. CDR3 residues: CASSYRDSYNEQFF. For the CDR3, the DNA is TGTGCCAGCAGTTACAGAGACTCCTACAATGAGCAGTTCTTC.

A word on this clone: At one end, the junction sequence differs from germline, possibly due to a read error. This chain uses TRBV27 with TRBJ2-7, with TRBD2 matching over 9 bases. CDR3 length equals 15 residues. The germline V gene encodes CDR1 MNHEY and CDR2 SMNVEV (reference sequence). CDR3 in DNA: TGTGCCAGCAGGCCGCTAGCGGGGAGCGGATACGTGCAGTACTTC. It is translated as CASRPLAGSGYVQYF.

The gene calls are TRBV5-6 and TRBJ2-2; weak D call: TRBD2 (6 bases). V shed 2 bases and J shed 5 bases, with 13 bases lying between them. The CDR3 has 15 residues. Germline V gives CDR1 SGHDT, CDR2 YYEEEE. This chain's CDR3 is CASSFPSDVTGELFF. In DNA form, the CDR3 reads TGTGCCAGCAGCTTCCCTAGCGATGTAACCGGGGAGCTGTTTTTT.

This clone was counted only a few times. This chain links TRBV4-1 with TRBJ2-1, with D tentatively TRBD1 or TRBD2 (6 bases each). The length of the CDR3 is 16 residues. Germline V CDR1 and CDR2: MGHRA, YSYEKL. V gave up 3 bases and J gave up 3 bases, with 15 bases separating them. The CDR3 DNA sequence: TGCGCCAGCAGCCACCGAGGGGGGTCCGACTACAATGAGCAGTTCTTC. It yields the protein CASSHRGGSDYNEQFF.

The chain links TRBV5-6 to TRBJ2-5, with D possibly matching TRBD2 (5 bases). This CDR3 contains 15 residues. The germline V gene has CDR1 SGHDT and CDR2 YYEEEE. The germline V and J ends were trimmed by 2 bases and 3 bases, with 14 bases remaining between them. CDR3 sequence (DNA): TGTGCCAGCAGCTTTGAGGGAGCGTTTGAAGAGACCCAGTACTTC. Translated, it gives CASSFEGAFEETQYF.

The rearrangement links TRBV5-6 to TRBJ1-6; D uncertain. This CDR3 has 12 residues. V lost 0 bases and J lost 11, with 6 bases in between. Per the germline V gene, CDR1 is SGHDT and CDR2 is YYEEEE. The CDR3: CASSLAGTPLHF. Written as DNA, the CDR3 is TGTGCCAGCAGCTTGGCGGGGACACCCCTCCACTTT.

The chain uses TRBV4-2 and TRBJ2-7; TRBD1 agrees at 8 bases. Losses at the gene ends were 0 bases for V and 6 bases for J; bases not matched to a gene: 10. The germline CDR1 and CDR2 sequences are LGHNA and YNFKEQ. The CDR3 contains 16 residues. In DNA form, the CDR3 reads TGTGCCAGCAGCCAAGAATGGGCCAGGGGGCGAAGCGAGCAGTACTTC. It is translated as CASSQEWARGRSEQYF.

CDR3 sequence (DNA): TGTGCCTGGAGTAGCGGGGACACCGGGGAGCTGTTTTTT. As protein: CAWSSGDTGELFF. The rearrangement uses TRBV30 and TRBJ2-2; 7 bases match TRBD2. In germline, CDR1 is GTSNPN, CDR2 SVGIG (reference sequence). The CDR3 totals 13 residues. V trimming: 2 bases; J trimming: 3 bases; junction bases outside the gene matches: 0. Supplemented by reference TRBV30 and TRBJ2-2, the full variable domain reads SQTIHQWPATLVQPVGSPLSLECTVEGTSNPNLYWYRQAAGRGLQLLFYSVGIGQISSEVPQNLSASRPQDRQFILSSKKLLLSDSGFYLCAWSSGDTGELFFGEGSRLTVL.

The rearrangement uses TRBV27 and TRBJ2-7; no firm D call. V was pared by 6 bases and J by 2 bases, with 11 bases between. This CDR3 is built from 13 residues. Germline V CDR1 and CDR2: MNHEY, SMNVEV (reference sequence). CDR3 protein: CASSPDTAYEQYF. In DNA form, the CDR3 reads TGTGCCAGCAGCCCTGACACTGCCTACGAGCAGTACTTC.

The chain joins TRBV5-1 to TRBJ2-3, with TRBD2 matching 12 bases. CDR1 and CDR2 from the germline V gene are SGHRS and YFSETQ. V was clipped by 6 bases and J by 1 base; unmatched bases: 15. The CDR3 totals 19 residues. This chain's CDR3 is CASTSLSSGGAWGTDTQYF. CDR3 in DNA: TGCGCCAGCACCTCCCTCTCTAGCGGGGGGGCCTGGGGCACAGATACGCAGTATTTT.

The chain is built from TRBV7-9 and TRBJ2-5; D is undetermined. V was clipped by 5 bases and J by 5 bases, with 18 bases between them. CDR3 size: 15 residues. Germline CDR1 is SEHNR and CDR2 is FQNEAQ (reference sequence). In nucleotides, the CDR3 is TGTGCCAGCAGCGAAAGATTAGAGGCTTGGGAGACCCAGTACTTC. Protein: CASSERLEAWETQYF.

The chain has TRBV5-1 and TRBJ1-2; no reliable D call. Trimming pared 4 bases from V and 4 bases from J, leaving 20 bases between. Germline lookup yields CDR1 SGHRS and CDR2 YFSETQ. The CDR3 runs 16 residues. The DNA for the CDR3 is TGCGCCAGCAGCCCGGCGCCCGGGCCGACTGCCTATGGCTACACCTTC. This codes for CASSPAPGPTAYGYTF.

The table lists this clone with many counts. This chain uses TRBV6-4 with TRBJ2-6; 7 positions match TRBD1. V shed 5 bases, J shed 0 bases, and the junction held 10 bases outside the gene matches. The germline V gene encodes CDR1 MRHNA and CDR2 SNTAGT. The CDR3 extends over 18 amino acids. DNA of the CDR3: TGTGCCAGCAGTCAGACCGGGACAGATATCTCTGGGGCCAACGTCCTGACTTTC. Encoded protein: CASSQTGTDISGANVLTF.

V usage is TRBV9 and J usage is TRBJ2-7; 9 bases line up with TRBD2. The CDR3 has 14 amino acids. The J segment lost 4 bases and the V segment lost 2 bases, leaving 4 bases of the junction unmatched. In germline, CDR1 is SGDLS, CDR2 YYNGEE. CDR3 nucleotides: TGTGCCAGCAGCGTGGCTAGCGGGGAGTACGAGCAGTACTTC. It codes for CASSVASGEYEQYF.

V is TRBV4-2 and J is TRBJ1-4; no firm D call. The CDR3 has 15 residues. Germline V gene lookup returns CDR1 LGHNA and CDR2 YNFKEQ. V gave up 0 bases and J gave up 7 bases, with 12 bases separating them. This CDR3 is CASSQEYRAREKLFF. The CDR3 DNA reads TGTGCCAGCAGCCAAGAGTACCGGGCCCGTGAAAAACTGTTTTTT.

V usage is TRBV14 and J usage is TRBJ1-1; D is undetermined. V dropped 2 bases and J dropped 1 base, with 5 bases sitting between them. Germline lookup yields CDR1 SGHDN and CDR2 FVKESK. The CDR3 spans 13 residues. CDR3 loop: CASSQKGNTEAFF. CDR3 bases: TGTGCCAGCAGCCAAAAGGGGAACACTGAAGCTTTCTTT.

The CDR3: CASSLFAGGIYEQFF. In nucleotides, the CDR3 is TGTGCCAGCAGTTTATTCGCGGGAGGAATCTATGAGCAGTTCTTC. V usage is TRBV28 and J usage is TRBJ2-1; 8 bases align to TRBD2. The germline CDR1 and CDR2 sequences are MDHEN and SYDVKM. The J segment lost 8 bases and the V segment lost 1 base, leaving 7 bases of the junction unmatched. The CDR3 covers 15 residues.

This clone was recorded a few times. The chain is built from TRBV19 and TRBJ1-1, with TRBD1 as a possible D gene (5 bases). V lost 8 bases, J lost 9 bases, and 13 bases lay in between. Per germline, CDR1 LNHDA and CDR2 SQIVND (reference sequence). This CDR3 comprises 11 residues. In DNA form, the CDR3 reads TGTGCCAGTGGGACCGGGACTAAAGCTTTCTTT. Translation: CASGTGTKAFF. Looking up the rest from reference TRBV19 and TRBJ1-1 gives the full variable domain: DGGITQSPKYLFRKEGQNVTLSCEQNLNHDAMYWYRQDPGQGLRLIYYSQIVNDFQKGDIAEGYSVSREKKESFPLTVTSAQKNPTAFYLCASGTGTKAFFGQGTRLTVV.

The genes are TRBV6-5 and TRBJ2-5; D is undetermined. Germline V lookup: CDR1 MNHEY, CDR2 SVGAGI. The CDR3 length is 14 residues. Trimming removed 4 bases from V and 2 bases from J, with 11 bases in between. CDR3: CASSSFGQQETQYF. The DNA of the CDR3 is TGTGCCAGCAGTTCCTTCGGCCAGCAAGAGACCCAGTACTTC.

V usage is TRBV7-9 and J usage is TRBJ2-7; TRBD2 aligns across 7 bases. This CDR3 has 14 residues. The germline V gene has CDR1 SEHNR and CDR2 FQNEAQ (reference sequence). The J segment lost 7 bases and the V segment lost 5 bases, leaving 11 bases of the junction unmatched. The CDR3 DNA follows: TGTGCCAGCAGCGGTGAGGCGGGAGACTGGGAGCAGTACTTC. Translating it yields CASSGEAGDWEQYF.